One sample yielded the 25 T cell receptor beta chains listed below, sequenced in a study of blood T cell repertoires in COVID-19. The method was immunoSEQ multiplex PCR; TCRdb's version includes in-frame clones alone and lacks a portion of them. Found here are 110,000 or so clones, approximately 80% of them singletons; the top ten hold approximately 9%. Sequencing input: peripheral blood. The source of these receptors is a woman between 65 and 79 years old with acute or convalescent COVID-19.

This clone has only a few counts. The chain joins TRBV5-1 to TRBJ1-2; 10 positions match TRBD1. CDR1 SGHRS and CDR2 YFSETQ come from the germline V gene. The CDR3 consists of 14 residues. Losses at the gene ends were 4 bases for V and 4 bases for J; bases not matched to a gene: 4. The CDR3 DNA follows: TGCGCCAGCAGCCAGGGACAGGGGATCTATGGCTACACCTTC. It encodes CASSQGQGIYGYTF.

The V gene is TRBV7-9, the J gene TRBJ2-5; perhaps TRBD1 as D (6 bases). CDR3 length: 15 residues. CDR1 and CDR2 (germline): SEHNR, FQNEAQ (reference sequence). V shed 5 bases and J shed 4 bases, with 17 bases lying between them. In nucleotides, the CDR3 is TGTGCCAGCAGCCCCCCCTTCAGGGGTGGAGAGACCCAGTACTTC. It translates to CASSPPFRGGETQYF.

The chain recombines TRBV28 with TRBJ1-6; possible D gene TRBD1, 6 bases. This CDR3 contains 14 residues. V lost 6 bases, J lost 3 bases, and 9 bases lay in between. Germline loops: CDR1 MDHEN, CDR2 SYDVKM. DNA of the CDR3: TGTGCCAGCAGAGGGACACACTATAATTCACCCCTCCACTTT. This gives the protein CASRGTHYNSPLHF.

The V and J genes are TRBV7-9 and TRBJ2-1; 12 bases match TRBD2. The CDR3 has 15 residues. V lost 5 bases and J lost 8; bases outside the gene matches: 7. CDR1 is SEHNR and CDR2 is FQNEAQ in the germline V gene (reference sequence). CDR3: CASSTPSGRAHEQFF. The CDR3, as DNA: TGTGCCAGCAGCACGCCTAGCGGGAGGGCCCATGAGCAGTTCTTC.

DNA of the CDR3: TGTGCCAGCAGCTTAGTTAGCGGGGGGAGCTCCTACGAGCAGTACTTC. Translated: CASSLVSGGSSYEQYF. This chain uses TRBV7-2 with TRBJ2-7; TRBD2 matches at 10 bases. Germline V gene data show CDR1 as SGHTA and CDR2 as FQGNSA. Losses at the gene ends were 1 base for V and 0 bases for J; bases not matched to a gene: 3. This CDR3 has 16 amino acids.

The chain carries TRBV7-2 and TRBJ2-3; 16 nucleotides align to TRBD2. CDR3 size: 15 residues. Unmatched junction bases numbered 6, after V lost 5 bases and J lost 10 bases. Per germline, CDR1 SGHTA and CDR2 FQGNSA. The DNA of the CDR3 is TGTGCCAGCAGCGCGGGACTAGCGGGAGGGGAGGCGCAGTATTTT. This codes for CASSAGLAGGEAQYF. The full variable domain, its missing parts supplied by reference TRBV7-2 and TRBJ2-3, is GAGVSQSPSNKVTEKGKDVELRCDPISGHTALYWYRQSLGQGLEFLIYFQGNSAPDKSGLPSDRFSAERTGGSVSTLTIQRTQQEDSAVYLCASSAGLAGGEAQYFGPGTRLTVL.

The chain combines TRBV30 with TRBJ1-5; 10 bases are shared with TRBD1. V trimming: 5 bases; J trimming: 4 bases; junction bases outside the gene matches: 5. This CDR3 spans 14 amino acids. Germline CDR1 is GTSNPN and CDR2 is SVGIG (reference sequence). CDR3 bases: TGTGCCTGGGACCCGGACAGGGGGAATCAGCCCCAGCATTTT. Residues: CAWDPDRGNQPQHF.

V gene TRBV9 combines with J gene TRBJ2-6, with a tentative D call TRBD1 (5 bases). Germline V gives CDR1 SGDLS, CDR2 YYNGEE. V lost 0 bases, J lost 2 bases, and 6 bases lay in between. The CDR3 runs to 15 residues. The CDR3 nucleotides are TGTGCCAGCAGCGTAGGGGGCACTGGGGCCAACGTCCTGACTTTC. Translation: CASSVGGTGANVLTF.

This clone showed up just a few times. This rearrangement joins TRBV27 to TRBJ2-7; D possibly corresponds to TRBD2 (6 bases). Germline assignment: CDR1 MNHEY and CDR2 SMNVEV (reference sequence). Trimming stripped 2 bases from V and 3 bases from J, with 14 bases between. This CDR3 contains 15 residues. The CDR3 DNA sequence: TGTGCCAGCAGTTTAATCGGGGGAACCTTCTACGAGCAGTACTTC. As protein: CASSLIGGTFYEQYF.

V usage is TRBV4-3 and J usage is TRBJ2-3, with 10 bases identical to TRBD2. V trimming: 3 bases; J trimming: 4 bases; junction bases outside the gene matches: 7. CDR3 length: 16 amino acids. The germline V gene has CDR1 LGHNA and CDR2 YSLEER. CDR3 nucleotide sequence: TGCGCCAGCAGCCACCTAGCGGGAGAGATAGCAGATACGCAGTATTTT. Its translation: CASSHLAGEIADTQYF.

The chain links TRBV15 to TRBJ2-5; TRBD1 is a possible D gene (5 bases). V shed 5 bases and J shed 2 bases, with 12 bases lying between them. CDR1 is LNHNV, CDR2 YYDKDF, per germline (reference sequence). This CDR3 has 14 amino acids. CDR3: CATSVWGLQETQYF. The CDR3 DNA is TGTGCCACCAGCGTCTGGGGCTTGCAAGAGACCCAGTACTTC.

The chain uses TRBV4-1 and TRBJ1-2; D possibly corresponds to TRBD1 (6 bases). This CDR3 has 13 amino acids. CDR1 MGHRA and CDR2 YSYEKL come from the germline V gene. V was pared by 5 bases and J by 8 bases, with 15 bases between. CDR3 nucleotides: TGCGCCAGCAGCTCGGGGGGCGCGTTCGGCTACACCTTC. Amino acid sequence: CASSSGGAFGYTF.

The chain combines TRBV5-8 with TRBJ2-4, with a possible D match to TRBD1 (5 bases). Deletions cut 1 base from V and 6 bases from J, with 11 bases between. The CDR3 is made up of 14 amino acids. Germline V CDR1 and CDR2: SGHTS, YDEGEE. CDR3 protein: CASSLPAGPNIQYF. CDR3 nucleotides: TGTGCCAGCAGCTTGCCGGCAGGGCCAAACATTCAGTACTTC. The entire variable domain, with the rest obtained from reference TRBV5-8 and TRBJ2-4, is as follows: EAGVTQSPTHLIKTRGQQATLRCSPISGHTSVYWYQQALGLGLQFLLWYDEGEERNRGNFPPRFSGRQFPNYSSELNVNALELEDSALYLCASSLPAGPNIQYFGAGTRLSVL.

V usage is TRBV5-1 and J usage is TRBJ2-5; D possibly corresponds to TRBD2 (5 bases). Trimming took off 6 bases at V and 4 bases at J, with 22 bases between the two ends. Germline lookup yields CDR1 SGHRS and CDR2 YFSETQ. This CDR3 spans 16 amino acids. The CDR3 nucleotides read TGCGCCAGCACGCCCTTGGGGAGTTTAGACATAGAGACCCAGTACTTC. Amino acid sequence: CASTPLGSLDIETQYF.

In this sample, this clone turned up a few times. The CDR3 reads CASKQGTTNEKLFF. In DNA form, the CDR3 reads TGTGCCTCCAAACAGGGGACAACTAATGAAAAACTGTTTTTT. The J gene is TRBJ1-4, the V gene TRBV10-3; 7 bases align to TRBD1. V shed 11 bases and J 0 bases; nucleotides not matched to a gene: 6. Germline V CDR1 and CDR2: ENHRY, SYGVKD. This CDR3 has 14 amino acids.

The J gene is TRBJ1-1, the V gene TRBV28; 7 bases match TRBD1. V was clipped by 6 bases and J by 7 bases; unmatched bases: 11. The CDR3 contains 14 residues. CDR1 and CDR2 from the germline V gene are MDHEN and SYDVKM. The CDR3 sequence is CASSPGGTADEAFF. For the CDR3, the DNA is TGTGCCAGCAGCCCAGGGGGGACTGCAGATGAAGCTTTCTTT.

In this sample, this clone turned up a few times. This chain joins TRBV6-6 and TRBJ1-4, with D tentatively TRBD1 (5 bases). Germline values: CDR1 MNHNY, CDR2 SVGAGI (reference sequence). The CDR3 runs 15 residues. V shed 4 bases and J shed 0 bases, with 9 bases lying between them. The CDR3 reads CASSSLDTTNEKLFF. For the CDR3, the DNA is TGTGCCAGCAGTTCCCTGGACACAACTAATGAAAAACTGTTTTTT.

The chain combines TRBV28 with TRBJ1-2, with TRBD1 matching 7 bases. The ends lost 5 bases at V and 4 bases at J; junction bases unmatched: 4. From germline, CDR1 is MDHEN and CDR2 SYDVKM. The CDR3 sequence is 13 residues long. This CDR3 reads CASSGDSVYGYTF. The DNA of the CDR3 is TGTGCCAGCAGTGGGGACAGTGTCTATGGCTACACCTTC.

V is TRBV4-3 and J is TRBJ2-1; maybe TRBD1 (6 bases). The V gene's germline CDR1 is LGHNA and CDR2 YSLEER. With 0 bases removed from V and 6 bases from J, the gap between germline ends came to 18 bases. This CDR3 spans 17 amino acids. CDR3 loop: CASSQDLEDRVGNEQFF. The CDR3 region has the DNA TGCGCCAGCAGCCAAGATTTGGAGGACAGAGTGGGCAATGAGCAGTTCTTC.

This clone occurred a few times. The V and J genes are TRBV2 and TRBJ1-5, with D possibly matching TRBD1 (6 bases). Per germline, CDR1 SNHLY and CDR2 FYNNEI. This CDR3 has 16 residues. Trimming removed 8 bases from V and 5 bases from J, with 22 bases in between. The CDR3 loop is CASSGTGGAVYQPQHF. The CDR3 DNA reads as TGTGCCAGCTCCGGAACTGGGGGCGCGGTCTATCAGCCCCAGCATTTT.

In DNA, the CDR3 is TGTGCCAGCAGCCCGCCCCTAGCGGGGCAAGAGACCCAGTACTTC. This sequence encodes CASSPPLAGQETQYF. The chain recombines TRBV7-6 with TRBJ2-5; 9 bases are shared with TRBD2. CDR1 and CDR2 (germline): SGHVS, FNYEAQ. V gave up 5 bases and J gave up 2 bases; unmatched junction bases: 6. This CDR3 has 15 amino acids.

This chain connects TRBV19 to TRBJ2-7, with D perhaps TRBD1 (7 bases). Germline CDR1 LNHDA, CDR2 SQIVND (reference sequence). The CDR3 extends over 15 amino acids. V was trimmed by 6 bases and J by 0 bases, leaving 15 bases between them. The CDR3 loop is CASSTRGALSYEQYF. CDR3 DNA: TGTGCCAGTAGCACCAGGGGGGCCCTCTCCTACGAGCAGTACTTC.

V is TRBV29-1 and J is TRBJ2-5; 7 bases are a match to TRBD1. The germline CDR1 and CDR2 sequences are SQVTM and ANQGSEA. Trimming took 7 bases from V and 2 from J; bases not matched to a gene: 4. The CDR3 consists of 12 residues. The CDR3 spells CSGWDRQETQYF. For the CDR3, the DNA is TGCAGCGGATGGGACAGACAAGAGACCCAGTACTTC.

The rearrangement links TRBV5-1 to TRBJ1-4; D perhaps matches TRBD1 (5 bases). CDR1 is SGHRS, CDR2 YFSETQ, per germline. The CDR3 is made up of 14 amino acids. Trimming took off 2 bases at V and 5 bases at J, with 10 bases between the two ends. The CDR3 loop reads CASSFLGLNEKLFF. DNA of the CDR3: TGCGCCAGCAGCTTCCTGGGGCTAAATGAAAAACTGTTTTTT.

The CDR3 reads CASSSGRERHNEQFF. CDR3 in DNA: TGTGCCAGCAGCTCAGGGCGTGAACGGCACAATGAGCAGTTCTTC. This rearrangement joins TRBV11-3 to TRBJ2-1, with D maybe TRBD1 (5 bases). This CDR3 has 15 residues. Trimming took 4 bases from V and 5 from J, leaving 15 bases between them. The V gene's germline CDR1 is SGHNT and CDR2 YENEEA.